This entry lists 21 T cell receptor beta chains sequenced from one sample in a study of beta chain features in type 1 diabetes. Findings and caveats of the study: People with Type 1 diabetes carried modestly yet significantly shorter TCRB CDR3s in all four CD4+ subsets.

No antigen has been assigned to these receptors. Sequenced material consisted of expressed TCRB transcripts (all of the isolated RNA was reverse transcribed). The repertoire was sequenced with immunoSEQ multiplex PCR; TCRdb's copy has only in-frame clones and lacks some. The sample records 600,000 or so clones, around 15% being singletons. The sequenced material came from naive CD4+ T cells from blood. All receptors come from a man younger than 35 with type 1 diabetes.

The gene calls are TRBV7-8 and TRBJ1-1; weak D call: TRBD1 (6 bases). V was shortened by 5 bases and J by 0 bases, with 13 bases between the two germline ends. Looked up from germline, CDR1 is SGHVS and CDR2 is FQNEAQ. CDR3 length: 15 residues. CDR3 residues: CASSTEGVLNTEAFF. In DNA, the CDR3 is TGTGCCAGCAGCACCGAGGGGGTCCTGAACACTGAAGCTTTCTTT. The entire variable domain, with the rest obtained from reference TRBV7-8 and TRBJ1-1, is as follows: GAGVSQSPRYKVAKRGQDVALRCDPISGHVSLFWYQQALGQGPEFLTYFQNEAQLDKSGLPSDRFFAERPEGSVSTLKIQRTQQEDSAVYLCASSTEGVLNTEAFFGQGTRLTVV.

This clone was picked up a small number of times. This sequence joins TRBV15 and TRBJ2-2; D ambiguous. V lost 4 bases and J lost 0, with 12 bases in between. The CDR3 is 16 residues long. Per the germline V gene, CDR1 is LNHNV and CDR2 is YYDKDF (reference sequence). CDR3 coding DNA: TGTGCCACCAGCAAGGATCAGGCGGCGAACACCGGGGAGCTGTTTTTT. Translation: CATSKDQAANTGELFF.

This clone was picked up a small number of times. This chain uses TRBV7-2 with TRBJ2-1, with D possibly being TRBD1 (6 bases). Trimming cost V 1 base and J 6 bases, with 10 bases left between them. CDR3 length: 14 amino acids. Germline values: CDR1 SGHTA, CDR2 FQGNSA. This chain's CDR3 is CASSLDRAGNEQFF. DNA of the CDR3: TGTGCCAGCAGCTTAGACAGGGCAGGCAATGAGCAGTTCTTC.

The J gene is TRBJ2-3, the V gene TRBV7-2; D may be TRBD2 (6 bases). Looked up from germline, CDR1 is SGHTA and CDR2 is FQGNSA. Trimming cost V 3 bases and J 0 bases, with 16 bases left between them. The CDR3 has 17 residues. CDR3 amino acids: CASSFAPFGGSTDTQYF. The CDR3 DNA reads as TGTGCCAGCAGCTTCGCCCCTTTTGGGGGGAGCACAGATACGCAGTATTTT. Variable domain in full (rest from reference TRBV7-2 and TRBJ2-3): GAGVSQSPSNKVTEKGKDVELRCDPISGHTALYWYRQSLGQGLEFLIYFQGNSAPDKSGLPSDRFSAERTGGSVSTLTIQRTQQEDSAVYLCASSFAPFGGSTDTQYFGPGTRLTVL.

The chain carries TRBV30 and TRBJ2-3; D is undetermined. Germline V gene sequence: CDR1 GTSNPN, CDR2 SVGIG (reference sequence). V was pared by 4 bases and J by 6 bases, with 8 bases between. The CDR3 contains 11 residues. The CDR3 loop reads CAWTPVDTQYF. The CDR3 nucleotides read TGTGCCTGGACGCCAGTCGATACGCAGTATTTT. The variable domain in full, with the rest retrieved from reference TRBV30 and TRBJ2-3, is SQTIHQWPATLVQPVGSPLSLECTVEGTSNPNLYWYRQAAGRGLQLLFYSVGIGQISSEVPQNLSASRPQDRQFILSSKKLLLSDSGFYLCAWTPVDTQYFGPGTRLTVL.

This chain connects TRBV4-1 to TRBJ2-5; 12 bases map to TRBD2. The germline gives CDR1 MGHRA, CDR2 YSYEKL. CDR3 length: 18 residues. Trimming cost V 5 bases and J 5 bases; bases outside gene matches: 15. For the CDR3, the DNA is TGCGCCAGCAGCAACGTACACCGGACTAGCGGGGACTTCGAGACCCAGTACTTC. This codes for CASSNVHRTSGDFETQYF.

This chain joins TRBV7-9 and TRBJ2-6; D may be TRBD1 or TRBD2 (6 bases each). Germline CDR1 is SEHNR and CDR2 is FQNEAQ (reference sequence). The CDR3 runs to 19 residues. Trimming left V 3 bases short and J 0 bases short, with 18 bases between. CDR3 residues: CASSFPSGAPHSGANVLTF. The CDR3, as DNA: TGTGCCAGCAGCTTCCCCTCGGGGGCTCCCCACTCTGGGGCCAACGTCCTGACTTTC.

This clone occurred a few times. The rearrangement links TRBV25-1 to TRBJ2-3; D perhaps matches TRBD1 (5 bases). In germline, CDR1 is MGHDK, CDR2 SYGVNS. V shed 5 bases and J shed 6 bases, with 15 bases lying between them. The length of the CDR3 is 14 residues. CDR3 loop: CASSYRTQGDTQYF. Written as DNA, the CDR3 is TGTGCCAGCAGTTACCGGACCCAGGGCGATACGCAGTATTTT.

This clone turned up a few times. The chain employs TRBV7-9 and TRBJ1-1; TRBD1 agrees at 7 bases. This CDR3 has 15 amino acids. Germline V CDR1 and CDR2: SEHNR, FQNEAQ (reference sequence). The V segment lost 5 bases and the J segment 4 bases; nucleotides outside the gene matches: 10. The chain's CDR3 is CASSVTGVRGTEAFF. The DNA for the CDR3 is TGTGCCAGCAGCGTTACAGGGGTTAGGGGCACTGAAGCTTTCTTT. Full variable domain (missing parts from reference TRBV7-9 and TRBJ1-1): DTGVSQNPRHKITKRGQNVTFRCDPISEHNRLYWYRQTLGQGPEFLTYFQNEAQLEKSRLLSDRFSAERPKGSFSTLEIQRTEQGDSAMYLCASSVTGVRGTEAFFGQGTRLTVV.

This rearrangement joins TRBV7-9 to TRBJ2-7; D is possibly TRBD2 (6 bases). This CDR3 is built from 14 residues. The germline gives CDR1 SEHNR, CDR2 FQNEAQ (reference sequence). With 8 bases removed from V and 2 bases from J, the gap between germline ends came to 16 bases. Written as DNA, the CDR3 is TGTGCCAGCGCCGAAGGGACTTACACCTACGAGCAGTACTTC. Protein sequence: CASAEGTYTYEQYF.

This chain joins TRBV7-2 and TRBJ2-4; D is unclear. The CDR3 loop spans 12 amino acids. With 5 bases removed from V and 2 bases from J, the gap between germline ends came to 4 bases. The germline CDR1 and CDR2 sequences are SGHTA and FQGNSA. The CDR3 DNA is TGTGCCAGCAGCCTCACCAAAAACATTCAGTACTTC. Protein: CASSLTKNIQYF.

This clone was seen a few times. The genes are TRBV2 and TRBJ2-2, with 9 bases that match TRBD1. The V gene end was trimmed by 5 bases and the J gene end by 7 bases; junction bases not matched to a gene: 8. From germline, CDR1 is SNHLY and CDR2 FYNNEI. This CDR3 spans 15 amino acids. Written as DNA, the CDR3 is TGTGCCAGCAGTAGCAACAGGGGGCAAAGCGGGGAGCTGTTTTTT. Protein: CASSSNRGQSGELFF. Based on the CDR3 plus reference TRBV2 and TRBJ2-2, the full variable domain is EPEVTQTPSHQVTQMGQEVILRCVPISNHLYFYWYRQILGQKVEFLVSFYNNEISEKSEIFDDQFSVERPDGSNFTLKIRSTKLEDSAMYFCASSSNRGQSGELFFGEGSRLTVL.

CDR3: CASSVEAGNNEKLFF. CDR3 sequence (DNA): TGTGCCAGCAGTGTCGAGGCCGGAAATAATGAAAAACTGTTTTTT. The chain joins TRBV2 to TRBJ1-4; D is ambiguous. CDR1 and CDR2 from the germline V gene are SNHLY and FYNNEI. This CDR3 has 15 amino acids. Trimming pared 4 bases from V and 4 bases from J, leaving 13 bases between.

This clone was counted only a few times. The chain is built from TRBV28 and TRBJ2-7; TRBD2 aligns across 8 bases. V was pared by 3 bases and J by 6 bases, with 7 bases of the junction left unmatched. The CDR3 covers 14 residues. CDR1 is MDHEN, CDR2 SYDVKM, per germline. The CDR3: CASSLSGRRFEQYF. CDR3 DNA: TGTGCCAGCAGTTTGAGCGGGAGAAGATTCGAGCAGTACTTC. The variable domain in full, with the rest retrieved from reference TRBV28 and TRBJ2-7, is DVKVTQSSRYLVKRTGEKVFLECVQDMDHENMFWYRQDPGLGLRLIYFSYDVKMKEKGDIPEGYSVSREKKERFSLILESASTNQTSMYLCASSLSGRRFEQYFGPGTRLTVT.

The V and J genes are TRBV30 and TRBJ2-3; TRBD2 might be the D (5 bases). The CDR3 has 13 amino acids. V was clipped by 4 bases and J by 2 bases, with 10 bases between them. CDR1 and CDR2 (germline): GTSNPN, SVGIG (reference sequence). The CDR3, as DNA: TGTGCCTGGACCGGGATAAACACAGATACGCAGTATTTT. Translated, it gives CAWTGINTDTQYF.

As to this clone: One end of the junction fails to match germline, which may point to a read error. The chain is built from TRBV28 and TRBJ2-4; 9 nucleotides agree with TRBD1. The length of the CDR3 is 11 residues. Per germline, CDR1 MDHEN and CDR2 SYDVKM. The CDR3 DNA reads TGTGCCAGCAGCACGGGACAGGGAATTATATTC. This sequence encodes CASSTGQGIIF.

Comment on this clone: Other DNA sequences in this sample translate to the same CDR3. The chain links TRBV29-1 to TRBJ1-1, with a weak D call TRBD1 (5 bases). The CDR3 is 10 amino acids. Germline V gives CDR1 SQVTM, CDR2 ANQGSEA. Trimming shortened V by 7 bases and J by 8 bases, and 11 bases separated the two germline ends. CDR3 DNA sequence: TGCAGCGCCGCCAGGGTCGAAGCTTTCTTT. It codes for CSAARVEAFF.

To note about this clone: The sample has other DNA sequences that encode this CDR3 too. The chain links TRBV28 to TRBJ2-7; D is uncertain. V dropped 1 base and J dropped 4 bases, with 5 bases sitting between them. The CDR3 is made up of 12 amino acids. Germline CDR1 is MDHEN and CDR2 is SYDVKM. The CDR3 sequence is CASSLLGYEQYF. Here the CDR3 DNA reads TGTGCCAGCAGTTTATTGGGTTACGAGCAGTACTTC.

This clone occurred a few times. The rearrangement uses TRBV10-3 and TRBJ1-5, with D uncertain. V lost 0 bases and J lost 6, with 12 bases in between. Germline CDR1 and CDR2: ENHRY and SYGVKD. The CDR3 is 15 amino acids. CDR3 protein: CAISESGTLAQPQHF. The CDR3 DNA is TGTGCCATCAGTGAGTCGGGCACCCTGGCTCAGCCCCAGCATTTT.

This clone was recorded a few times. The chain joins TRBV6-5 to TRBJ2-5; D is unclear. This CDR3 contains 15 residues. V lost 0 bases, J lost 6 bases, and 14 bases lay in between. Germline loops: CDR1 MNHEY, CDR2 SVGAGI. CDR3 sequence reads: CASSYSWTQGKTQYF. The CDR3 DNA sequence: TGTGCCAGCAGTTACTCCTGGACCCAAGGAAAGACCCAGTACTTC.

The chain joins TRBV11-2 to TRBJ2-7; the match to TRBD2 covers 10 bases. Germline lookup yields CDR1 SGHAT and CDR2 FQNNGV. The CDR3 runs 16 residues. V lost 5 bases and J lost 0; bases outside the gene matches: 7. CDR3 amino acids: CASSAKTSGNSYEQYF. CDR3 DNA: TGTGCCAGCAGCGCTAAAACTAGCGGGAACTCCTACGAGCAGTACTTC.